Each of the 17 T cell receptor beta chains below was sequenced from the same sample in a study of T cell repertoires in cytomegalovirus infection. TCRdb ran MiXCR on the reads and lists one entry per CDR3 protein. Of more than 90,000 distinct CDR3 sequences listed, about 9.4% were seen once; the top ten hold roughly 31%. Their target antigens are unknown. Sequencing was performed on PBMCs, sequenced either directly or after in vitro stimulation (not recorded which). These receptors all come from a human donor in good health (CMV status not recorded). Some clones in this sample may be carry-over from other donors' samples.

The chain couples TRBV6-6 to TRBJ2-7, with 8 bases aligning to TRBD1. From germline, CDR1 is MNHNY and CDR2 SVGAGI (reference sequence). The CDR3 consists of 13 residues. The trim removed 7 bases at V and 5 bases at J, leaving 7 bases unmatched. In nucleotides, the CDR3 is TGTGCCAGCACGGACAGGGTATCGGACGAGCAGTACTTC. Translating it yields CASTDRVSDEQYF.

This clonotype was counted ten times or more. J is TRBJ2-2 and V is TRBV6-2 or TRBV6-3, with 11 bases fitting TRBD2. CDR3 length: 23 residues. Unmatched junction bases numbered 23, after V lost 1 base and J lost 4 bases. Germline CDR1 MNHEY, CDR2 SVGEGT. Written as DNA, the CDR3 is TGTGCCAGCAGTTACTTTCCCGGAAGTGGGGCTAGCGGGAGGACCTATGGCACCGGGGAGCTGTTTTTT. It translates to CASSYFPGSGASGRTYGTGELFF.

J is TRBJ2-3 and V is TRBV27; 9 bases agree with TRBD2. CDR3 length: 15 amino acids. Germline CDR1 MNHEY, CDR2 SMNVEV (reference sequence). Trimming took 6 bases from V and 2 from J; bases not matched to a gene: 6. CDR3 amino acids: CASSPGLALTDTQYF. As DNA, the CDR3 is TGTGCCAGCAGCCCGGGACTAGCCCTCACAGATACGCAGTATTTT.

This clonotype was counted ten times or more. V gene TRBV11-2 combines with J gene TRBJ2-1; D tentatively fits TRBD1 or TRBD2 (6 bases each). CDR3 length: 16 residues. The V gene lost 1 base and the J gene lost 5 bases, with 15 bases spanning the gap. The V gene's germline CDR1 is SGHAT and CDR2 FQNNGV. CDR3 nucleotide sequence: TGTGCCAGCAGCTTAGTTGGGGCAGGGGAGGACAATGAGCAGTTCTTC. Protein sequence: CASSLVGAGEDNEQFF.

The CDR3 DNA is TGTGCCAGTAGTATAGGAAAGACAGGGATCGGCTACACCTTC. Translated, it gives CASSIGKTGIGYTF. This rearrangement joins TRBV19 to TRBJ1-2, with TRBD1 identical over 7 bases. Trimming at V came to 1 base and at J to 8 bases, leaving 7 bases not matched to a gene. This CDR3 is 14 amino acids long. CDR1 LNHDA and CDR2 SQIVND come from the germline V gene (reference sequence).

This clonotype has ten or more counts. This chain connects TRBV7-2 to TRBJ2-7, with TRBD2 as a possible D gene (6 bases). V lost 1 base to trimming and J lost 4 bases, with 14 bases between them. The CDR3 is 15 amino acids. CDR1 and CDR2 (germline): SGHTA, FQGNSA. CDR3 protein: CASSLVGTSIYEQYF. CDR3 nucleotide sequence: TGTGCCAGCAGCTTAGTGGGGACTTCTATTTACGAGCAGTACTTC. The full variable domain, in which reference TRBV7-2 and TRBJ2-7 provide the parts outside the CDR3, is GAGVSQSPSNKVTEKGKDVELRCDPISGHTALYWYRQSLGQGLEFLIYFQGNSAPDKSGLPSDRFSAERTGGSVSTLTIQRTQQEDSAVYLCASSLVGTSIYEQYFGPGTRLTVT.

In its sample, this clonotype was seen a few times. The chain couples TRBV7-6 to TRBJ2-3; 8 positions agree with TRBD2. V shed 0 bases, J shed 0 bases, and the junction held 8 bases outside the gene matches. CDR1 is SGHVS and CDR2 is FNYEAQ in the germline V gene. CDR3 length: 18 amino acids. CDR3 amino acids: CASSLALTSGTSTDTQYF. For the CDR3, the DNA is TGTGCCAGCAGCTTAGCGCTAACTAGCGGTACTAGCACAGATACGCAGTATTTT.

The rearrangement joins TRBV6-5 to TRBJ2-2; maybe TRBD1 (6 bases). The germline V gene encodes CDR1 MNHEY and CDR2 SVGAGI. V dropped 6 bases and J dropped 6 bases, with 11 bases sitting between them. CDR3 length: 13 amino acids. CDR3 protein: CASRRTVAGELFF. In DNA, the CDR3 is TGTGCCAGCAGGAGGACAGTGGCCGGGGAGCTGTTTTTT.

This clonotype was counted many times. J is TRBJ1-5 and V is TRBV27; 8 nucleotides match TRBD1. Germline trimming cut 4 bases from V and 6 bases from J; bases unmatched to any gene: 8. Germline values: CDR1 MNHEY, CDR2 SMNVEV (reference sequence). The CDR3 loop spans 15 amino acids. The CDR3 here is CASSSGGRGPQPQHF. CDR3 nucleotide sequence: TGTGCCAGCAGTTCAGGTGGCAGGGGGCCTCAGCCCCAGCATTTT.

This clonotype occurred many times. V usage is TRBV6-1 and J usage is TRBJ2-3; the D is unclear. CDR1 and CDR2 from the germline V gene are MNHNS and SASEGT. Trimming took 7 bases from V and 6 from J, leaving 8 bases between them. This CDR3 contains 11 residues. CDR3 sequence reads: CASNSRDTQYF. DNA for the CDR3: TGTGCCAGCAACTCCCGGGATACGCAGTATTTT.

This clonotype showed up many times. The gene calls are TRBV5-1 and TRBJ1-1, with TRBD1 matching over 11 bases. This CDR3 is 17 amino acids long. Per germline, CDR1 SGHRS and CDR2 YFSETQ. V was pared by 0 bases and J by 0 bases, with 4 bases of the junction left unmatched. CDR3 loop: CASSLGQGQGVNTEAFF. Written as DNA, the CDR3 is TGCGCCAGCAGCTTGGGGCAGGGACAGGGGGTGAACACTGAAGCTTTCTTT.

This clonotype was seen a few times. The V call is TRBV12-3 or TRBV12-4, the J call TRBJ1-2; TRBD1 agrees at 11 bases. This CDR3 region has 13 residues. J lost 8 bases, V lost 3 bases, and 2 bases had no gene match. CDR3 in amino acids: CASSLRTGGGYTF. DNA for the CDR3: TGTGCCAGCAGTTTGAGGACAGGGGGCGGCTACACCTTC.

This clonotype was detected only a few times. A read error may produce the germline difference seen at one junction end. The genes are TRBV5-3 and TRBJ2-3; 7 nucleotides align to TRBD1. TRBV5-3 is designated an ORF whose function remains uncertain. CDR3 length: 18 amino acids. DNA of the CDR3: TGTGCCAGCAGCTCAAGACAGGGTGGATGGGCCAGCACAGATACGCAGTATTTT. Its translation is CASSSRQGGWASTDTQYF.

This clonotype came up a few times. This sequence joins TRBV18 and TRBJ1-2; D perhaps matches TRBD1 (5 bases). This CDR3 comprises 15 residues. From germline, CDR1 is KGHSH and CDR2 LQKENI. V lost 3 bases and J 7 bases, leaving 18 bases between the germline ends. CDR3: CASSPNERGEAGYTF. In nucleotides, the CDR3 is TGTGCCAGCTCACCTAATGAGAGGGGCGAGGCTGGCTACACCTTC.

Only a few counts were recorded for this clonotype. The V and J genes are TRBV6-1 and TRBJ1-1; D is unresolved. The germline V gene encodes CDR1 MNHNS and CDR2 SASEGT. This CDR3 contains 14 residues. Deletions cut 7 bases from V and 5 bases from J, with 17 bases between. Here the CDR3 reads CASTPPGERTEAFF. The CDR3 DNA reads TGTGCCAGCACCCCGCCCGGGGAGAGGACTGAAGCTTTCTTT.

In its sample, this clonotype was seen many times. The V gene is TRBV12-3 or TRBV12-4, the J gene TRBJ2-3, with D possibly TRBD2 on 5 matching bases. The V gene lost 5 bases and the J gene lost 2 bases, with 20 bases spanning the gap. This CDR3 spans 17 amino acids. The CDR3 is CASSRKGSGVVTDTQYF. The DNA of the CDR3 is TGTGCCAGCAGTCGAAAGGGAAGCGGAGTGGTCACAGATACGCAGTATTTT.

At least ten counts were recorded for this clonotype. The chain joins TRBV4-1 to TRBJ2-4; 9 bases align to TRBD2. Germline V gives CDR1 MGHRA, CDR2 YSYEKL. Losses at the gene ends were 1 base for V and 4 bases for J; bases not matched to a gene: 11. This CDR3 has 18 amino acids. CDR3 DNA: TGCGCCAGCAGCCAAGGACTAGCGAGCGGGAGGATAAAAAACATTCAGTACTTC. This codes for CASSQGLASGRIKNIQYF.